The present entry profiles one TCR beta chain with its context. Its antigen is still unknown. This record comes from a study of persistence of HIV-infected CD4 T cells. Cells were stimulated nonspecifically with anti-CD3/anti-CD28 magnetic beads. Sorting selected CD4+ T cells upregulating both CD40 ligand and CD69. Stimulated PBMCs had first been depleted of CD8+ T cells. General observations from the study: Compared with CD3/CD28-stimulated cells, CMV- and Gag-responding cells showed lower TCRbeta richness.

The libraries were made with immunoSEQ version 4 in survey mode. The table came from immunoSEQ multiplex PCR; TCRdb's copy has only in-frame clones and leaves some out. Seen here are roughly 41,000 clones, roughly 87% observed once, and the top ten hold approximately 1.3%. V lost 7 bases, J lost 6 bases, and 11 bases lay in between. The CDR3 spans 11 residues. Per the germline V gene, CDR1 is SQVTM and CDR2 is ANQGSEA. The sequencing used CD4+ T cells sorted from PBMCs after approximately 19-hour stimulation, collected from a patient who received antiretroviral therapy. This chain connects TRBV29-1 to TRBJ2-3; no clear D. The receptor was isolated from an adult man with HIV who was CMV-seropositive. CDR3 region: CSAGIRDTQYF. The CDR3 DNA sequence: TGCAGCGCTGGGATCCGGGATACGCAGTATTTT.